These 32 T cell receptor beta chains originate from one sample sequenced in a study of T cell changes during pregnancy in multiple sclerosis. Using immunoSEQ multiplex PCR, the repertoire was profiled, and TCRdb retains in-frame clones only, with some absent. The sample records tens of thousands of clones, around 90% being singletons. Here the sequenced sample was peripheral blood, taken in the third trimester of pregnancy. Receptors originate from a female donor with multiple sclerosis, enrolled in a pregnancy study.

The chain recombines TRBV19 with TRBJ1-5; no clear D. The CDR3 totals 13 residues. The V gene's germline CDR1 is LNHDA and CDR2 SQIVND (reference sequence). The DNA of the CDR3 is TGTGCTGTCGGCGAGAGGAACAATCAGCCCCAGCATTTT. Translated, it gives CAVGERNNQPQHF.

This chain uses TRBV9 with TRBJ2-5; TRBD1 aligns across 7 bases. This CDR3 region has 18 residues. Germline CDR1 is SGDLS and CDR2 is YYNGEE. V was clipped by 3 bases and J by 5 bases; unmatched bases: 19. The CDR3 loop reads CASSASIGAGGEWETQYF. CDR3 DNA sequence: TGTGCCAGCAGCGCCTCAATTGGGGCAGGGGGAGAATGGGAGACCCAGTACTTC.

J is TRBJ2-7 and V is TRBV2; possible D gene TRBD2, 6 bases. Germline CDR1 SNHLY, CDR2 FYNNEI. The CDR3 runs to 16 residues. Trimming shortened V by 6 bases and J by 2 bases, and 20 bases separated the two germline ends. The CDR3 reads CASSDLGGRGAYEQYF. The DNA of the CDR3 is TGTGCCAGCAGCGATCTGGGGGGTCGGGGTGCCTACGAGCAGTACTTC.

Written as DNA, the CDR3 is TGTGCCAGCAGCCAAGATACCCTAAGACAGAGTTATAATGAAAAACTGTTTTTT. Amino acids: CASSQDTLRQSYNEKLFF. The chain links TRBV4-2 to TRBJ1-4, with a tentative D call TRBD1 (5 bases). Germline CDR1 and CDR2: LGHNA and YNFKEQ. The CDR3 length is 18 residues. V was cut by 0 bases and J by 4 bases, with 18 bases left in between.

The chain joins TRBV13 to TRBJ1-1; TRBD1 aligns across 7 bases. This CDR3 contains 13 residues. Trimming took 5 bases from V and 7 from J; bases not matched to a gene: 7. Germline CDR1 is PRHDT and CDR2 is FYEKMQ (reference sequence). CDR3 residues: CASSPRTGSEAFF. CDR3 sequence (DNA): TGTGCCAGCAGCCCGCGGACAGGAAGTGAAGCTTTCTTT.

The chain recombines TRBV6-5 with TRBJ2-1; D is perhaps TRBD2 (6 bases). Germline V gene sequence: CDR1 MNHEY, CDR2 SVGAGI. Trimming pared 2 bases from V and 2 bases from J, leaving 10 bases between. The CDR3 sequence is 15 residues long. The CDR3, as DNA: TGTGCCAGCAGTTACCTCTCTAGCGCCTACAATGAGCAGTTCTTC. This gives the protein CASSYLSSAYNEQFF.

The chain carries TRBV5-1 and TRBJ2-1; the match to TRBD2 covers 9 bases. Per the germline V gene, CDR1 is SGHRS and CDR2 is YFSETQ. Trimming took 5 bases from V and 7 from J; bases not matched to a gene: 13. This CDR3 comprises 16 residues. CDR3 sequence (DNA): TGCGCCAGCAGATTGCGGTTAGCGGGAGTACGTAATGAGCAGTTCTTC. Protein product: CASRLRLAGVRNEQFF.

The chain carries TRBV7-2 and TRBJ2-3; a possible D gene is TRBD2 (6 bases). This CDR3 is 17 amino acids long. The germline CDR1 and CDR2 sequences are SGHTA and FQGNSA. Trimming cost V 5 bases and J 0 bases, with 18 bases left between them. The CDR3 loop reads CASSAGWGDISTDTQYF. The CDR3 region has the DNA TGTGCCAGCAGCGCCGGGTGGGGGGATATTAGCACAGATACGCAGTATTTT.

The V and J genes are TRBV5-1 and TRBJ2-2; the match to TRBD2 covers 12 bases. The J segment lost 4 bases and the V segment lost 4 bases, leaving 5 bases of the junction unmatched. The CDR3 is 16 residues long. Germline-derived CDR1 and CDR2 are SGHRS and YFSETQ. In DNA, the CDR3 is TGCGCCAGCAGCAAGGAACTAGCGGGAGGCACCGGGGAGCTGTTTTTT. It yields the protein CASSKELAGGTGELFF.

The V and J genes are TRBV7-2 and TRBJ2-2; D might be TRBD1 (5 bases). The ends were cut back, 0 bases at V and 2 bases at J, with 10 bases in the middle. The CDR3 spans 16 residues. The germline V gene has CDR1 SGHTA and CDR2 FQGNSA. CDR3 in DNA: TGTGCCAGCAGCTTAGCAGGGGCAGCTAACACCGGGGAGCTGTTTTTT. Encoded protein: CASSLAGAANTGELFF.

This chain's CDR3 is CASSPFPGREYGYTF. CDR3 DNA sequence: TGTGCCAGCAGTCCCTTTCCCGGGAGGGAGTATGGCTACACCTTC. The chain employs TRBV6-5 and TRBJ1-2; D gene unclear. Germline CDR1 reads MNHEY; CDR2 reads SVGAGI. With 5 bases removed from V and 5 bases from J, the gap between germline ends came to 18 bases. The CDR3 runs to 15 residues.

The rearrangement links TRBV7-2 to TRBJ2-1, with D possibly matching TRBD2 (6 bases). The CDR3 contains 16 residues. Trimming cost V 5 bases and J 6 bases, with 20 bases left between them. Germline V gene sequence: CDR1 SGHTA, CDR2 FQGNSA. CDR3 in DNA: TGTGCCAGCAGCCTAAGCGGGTTTGGGGCCGCCAATGAGCAGTTCTTC. Translating it yields CASSLSGFGAANEQFF.

The V and J genes are TRBV25-1 and TRBJ1-4, with 7 bases matching TRBD1. The CDR3 is 14 residues long. The ends lost 8 bases at V and 5 bases at J; junction bases unmatched: 8. In germline, CDR1 is MGHDK, CDR2 SYGVNS. The CDR3 DNA is TGTGCCAGCCATGGCGGGACAGTGAATGAAAAACTGTTTTTT. Encoded protein: CASHGGTVNEKLFF.

The chain links TRBV7-9 to TRBJ1-3, with D unclear. The germline V gene encodes CDR1 SEHNR and CDR2 FQNEAQ (reference sequence). The germline V and J ends were trimmed by 10 bases and 3 bases, with 10 bases remaining between them. The CDR3 has 12 residues. The CDR3 region is CATWAGGNTIYF. The CDR3, as DNA: TGTGCCACCTGGGCAGGTGGAAACACCATATATTTT.

The chain combines TRBV10-1 with TRBJ2-1; tentative D call: TRBD1 (6 bases). Germline V gene lookup returns CDR1 WNHNN and CDR2 SYGVQD (reference sequence). The CDR3 sequence is 13 residues long. V gave up 4 bases and J gave up 5 bases, with 9 bases separating them. CDR3 sequence reads: CASSVGANNEQFF. The CDR3 DNA reads as TGCGCCAGCAGTGTGGGGGCTAACAATGAGCAGTTCTTC.

The V call is TRBV5-1, the J call TRBJ2-7, with 8 bases matching TRBD2. The germline V gene encodes CDR1 SGHRS and CDR2 YFSETQ. There are 15 residues in the CDR3. V dropped 2 bases and J dropped 5; count of bases not matched to a gene: 9. CDR3 residues: CASSLRPGTRNEQYF. DNA for the CDR3: TGCGCCAGCAGCTTACGCCCCGGGACTAGAAACGAGCAGTACTTC.

The chain uses TRBV18 and TRBJ2-5; unclear D gene. The CDR3 length is 16 residues. Trimming stripped 5 bases from V and 2 bases from J, with 18 bases between. Germline CDR1 and CDR2: KGHSH and LQKENI. The chain's CDR3 is CASSLITGGTQETQYF. The CDR3 DNA is TGTGCCAGCTCATTGATCACCGGCGGAACACAAGAGACCCAGTACTTC. Full variable domain (rest looked up from reference TRBV18 and TRBJ2-5): NAGVMQNPRHLVRRRGQEARLRCSPMKGHSHVYWYRQLPEEGLKFMVYLQKENIIDESGMPKERFSAEFPKEGPSILRIQQVVRGDSAAYFCASSLITGGTQETQYFGPGTRLLVL.

The chain uses TRBV19 and TRBJ1-2; D not certain. Trimming stripped 7 bases from V and 8 bases from J, with 14 bases between. Germline CDR1 is LNHDA and CDR2 is SQIVND (reference sequence). CDR3 length: 12 amino acids. Here the CDR3 reads CASKRALYGYTF. CDR3 nucleotides: TGTGCCAGTAAGCGGGCCTTGTACGGCTACACCTTC.

This chain connects TRBV5-4 to TRBJ2-7; 7 nucleotides align to TRBD1. The germline gives CDR1 SGHNT, CDR2 YYREEE (reference sequence). The length of the CDR3 is 16 residues. V shed 5 bases and J 2 bases; nucleotides not matched to a gene: 13. The DNA for the CDR3 is TGTGCCAGCAGTCCGGGGCCCAGGACAGGCACCTACGAGCAGTACTTC. Its translation is CASSPGPRTGTYEQYF.

V and J are TRBV5-1 and TRBJ1-5, with TRBD1 matching over 9 bases. The CDR3 loop spans 15 amino acids. The germline gives CDR1 SGHRS, CDR2 YFSETQ. J was trimmed by 5 bases and V by 0 bases; bases with no gene match: 3. In nucleotides, the CDR3 is TGCGCCAGCAGCTTGGAGGGACAGGGTTATCAGCCCCAGCATTTT. Translation gives CASSLEGQGYQPQHF.

The rearrangement links TRBV2 to TRBJ1-1; TRBD1 matches at 10 bases. With V trimmed by 6 bases and J by 5 bases, 6 bases remained unmatched. The CDR3 loop spans 14 amino acids. Germline CDR1 is SNHLY and CDR2 is FYNNEI. The CDR3: CASSRQGAGTEAFF. The CDR3 DNA is TGTGCCAGCAGCCGACAGGGGGCGGGAACTGAAGCTTTCTTT.

V and J are TRBV6-5 and TRBJ2-7; tentative D call: TRBD1 (6 bases). V lost 6 bases and J 3 bases, leaving 9 bases between the germline ends. The CDR3 sequence is 12 residues long. The germline CDR1 and CDR2 sequences are MNHEY and SVGAGI. CDR3 residues: CASSDRFYEQYF. The CDR3 DNA reads as TGTGCCAGCAGCGACAGGTTCTACGAGCAGTACTTC.

The chain links TRBV28 to TRBJ2-1, with D perhaps matching TRBD2 (6 bases). Trimming stripped 5 bases from V and 15 bases from J, with 17 bases between. CDR1 is MDHEN and CDR2 is SYDVKM in the germline V gene. The CDR3 is 12 amino acids. The CDR3 DNA sequence: TGTGCCAGCAGTCGGTCGGGGGAGTCGTTGTTCTTC. Protein sequence: CASSRSGESLFF.

This sequence joins TRBV7-2 and TRBJ2-2; perhaps TRBD2 as D (5 bases). Germline CDR1 reads SGHTA; CDR2 reads FQGNSA. V was cut by 0 bases and J by 8 bases, with 13 bases left in between. The CDR3 covers 15 residues. The CDR3 region has the DNA TGTGCCAGCAGCTTAGCTGGACTTTCGGGAGGGGAGCTGTTTTTT. It yields the protein CASSLAGLSGGELFF.

This chain joins TRBV28 and TRBJ2-2, with 10 bases aligning to TRBD2. V dropped 3 bases and J dropped 4; count of bases not matched to a gene: 2. The CDR3 is 15 amino acids. Per the germline V gene, CDR1 is MDHEN and CDR2 is SYDVKM. The CDR3 DNA reads TGTGCCAGCAGTTTCGCTAGCGGGGGCACCGGGGAGCTGTTTTTT. As protein: CASSFASGGTGELFF.

V is TRBV2 and J is TRBJ1-2; a weak D match, TRBD1 (6 bases). Germline V gene data show CDR1 as SNHLY and CDR2 as FYNNEI. This CDR3 spans 14 amino acids. V lost 3 bases to trimming and J lost 3 bases, with 11 bases between them. The CDR3 spells CASSDWGRDYGYTF. CDR3 DNA: TGTGCCAGCAGTGATTGGGGGCGCGACTATGGCTACACCTTC.

V gene TRBV7-8 combines with J gene TRBJ2-5; 8 nucleotides match TRBD1. From germline, CDR1 is SGHVS and CDR2 FQNEAQ. J was trimmed by 3 bases and V by 4 bases; bases with no gene match: 4. The CDR3 loop spans 14 amino acids. The CDR3 nucleotides are TGTGCCAGCAGCTCGGACAGGGAGAAAGAGACCCAGTACTTC. Residues: CASSSDREKETQYF.

The chain has TRBV18 and TRBJ1-5; 8 nucleotides line up with TRBD1. Trimming cost V 6 bases and J 3 bases; bases outside gene matches: 10. The CDR3 has 16 amino acids. Germline V gene lookup returns CDR1 KGHSH and CDR2 LQKENI. CDR3 protein: CASSPTGTGNNQPQHF. The CDR3 DNA sequence: TGTGCCAGCTCCCCCACCGGGACAGGAAACAATCAGCCCCAGCATTTT.

The V and J genes are TRBV5-1 and TRBJ2-1, with TRBD2 identical over 8 bases. The CDR3 totals 16 residues. Germline assignment: CDR1 SGHRS and CDR2 YFSETQ. J lost 0 bases, V lost 3 bases, and 5 bases had no gene match. Here the CDR3 reads CASSSSSGISYNEQFF. CDR3 sequence (DNA): TGCGCCAGCAGCTCTAGTAGCGGGATCTCCTACAATGAGCAGTTCTTC.

The chain couples TRBV6-4 to TRBJ2-5; 8 nucleotides align to TRBD2. The germline CDR1 and CDR2 sequences are MRHNA and SNTAGT. The CDR3 consists of 15 residues. Germline trimming cut 2 bases from V and 0 bases from J; bases unmatched to any gene: 2. CDR3 nucleotides: TGTGCCAGCAGTGACCGAGCGGGAGACCAAGAGACCCAGTACTTC. It translates to CASSDRAGDQETQYF.

Details on this clone: At one end, the junction sequence differs from germline, possibly due to a read error. V and J are TRBV6-8 and TRBJ1-1; 7 bases line up with TRBD1. Germline V gives CDR1 MNHGY, CDR2 SAAAGT. The CDR3 is 16 residues long. CDR3 nucleotides: TGTGCCAGCAGTCTAAAAAATAGGGGGCGGCCTCAGCAAACCCCCTTT. This codes for CASSLKNRGRPQQTPF.

The CDR3 reads CASRNLYGNSYNEQFF. The DNA for the CDR3 is TGTGCCAGCAGAAACTTGTACGGGAACTCCTACAATGAGCAGTTCTTC. This chain links TRBV7-2 with TRBJ2-1; D is possibly TRBD2 (5 bases). Trimming left V 6 bases short and J 0 bases short, with 15 bases between. The CDR3 runs 16 residues. In germline, CDR1 is SGHTA, CDR2 FQGNSA.